These 9 T cell receptor beta chains were all obtained from the same sample, sequenced in a study of CD8+ T cells in alopecia areata. Investigators isolated RNA and reverse transcribed it into cDNA to act as the sequencing template. Produced via immunoSEQ multiplex PCR; TCRdb's table is partial and in-frame only. The table lists 110,000 to 150,000 clones, around 50% of them singletons, with around 15% in the top ten. Treatment of the sample: oral pan-JAK inhibitor, 5-10 mg twice daily. The specimen was CD8+ T cells sorted from blood, collected at week 4, from a patient treated with tofacitinib. These receptors were collected from a human donor with alopecia areata.

The V and J genes are TRBV7-9 and TRBJ1-3; D possibly corresponds to TRBD1 (5 bases). V shed 5 bases and J shed 2 bases, with 13 bases lying between them. The CDR3 spans 15 residues. Germline CDR1 reads SEHNR; CDR2 reads FQNEAQ (reference sequence). CDR3 in DNA: TGTGCCAGCAGCCCCGGGACGGGGACTGGAAACACCATATATTTT. It encodes CASSPGTGTGNTIYF.

V is TRBV2 and J is TRBJ1-1; tentative D call: TRBD1 (5 bases). Trimming pared 7 bases from V and 0 bases from J, leaving 9 bases between. The CDR3 runs 13 residues. Germline CDR1 and CDR2: SNHLY and FYNNEI. CDR3 nucleotides: TGTGCCAGCACAGGGTTCCTGAACACTGAAGCTTTCTTT. Translated: CASTGFLNTEAFF.

Only a few counts were recorded for this clone. The rearrangement joins TRBV15 to TRBJ2-5; possibly TRBD2 for D (6 bases). The CDR3 extends over 16 amino acids. With 1 base removed from V and 4 bases from J, the gap between germline ends came to 16 bases. The germline CDR1 and CDR2 sequences are LNHNV and YYDKDF (reference sequence). CDR3 sequence reads: CATSRAGGLTLETQYF. The DNA of the CDR3 is TGTGCCACCAGCAGAGCAGGTGGACTAACCTTAGAGACCCAGTACTTC.

This rearrangement joins TRBV27 to TRBJ1-1; maybe TRBD1 (5 bases). V was cut by 0 bases and J by 8 bases, with 10 bases left in between. This CDR3 comprises 13 residues. The V gene's germline CDR1 is MNHEY and CDR2 SMNVEV (reference sequence). CDR3 region: CASSLSGAPEAFF. CDR3 sequence (DNA): TGTGCCAGCAGTTTATCAGGGGCCCCAGAAGCTTTCTTT.

Written as DNA, the CDR3 is TGCGCCAGCAGCCAATTGGGAGGGGAAAGCTACGAGCAGTACTTC. Translated: CASSQLGGESYEQYF. The V gene is TRBV4-1, the J gene TRBJ2-7, with 7 bases lining up with TRBD2. V dropped 2 bases and J dropped 3; count of bases not matched to a gene: 7. The germline V gene encodes CDR1 MGHRA and CDR2 YSYEKL. CDR3 size: 15 residues.

This clone was observed a handful of times. The chain uses TRBV30 and TRBJ1-5, with a tentative D call TRBD1 (5 bases). Germline V lookup: CDR1 GTSNPN, CDR2 SVGIG (reference sequence). Trimming cost V 3 bases and J 5 bases, with 14 bases left between them. The CDR3 length is 14 residues. CDR3 sequence reads: CAWSEDIKHQPQHF. The CDR3 DNA reads TGTGCCTGGAGCGAGGACATAAAGCATCAGCCCCAGCATTTT.

The chain uses TRBV7-9 and TRBJ2-1, with 15 bases that match TRBD2. The germline gives CDR1 SEHNR, CDR2 FQNEAQ (reference sequence). Trimming at V came to 3 bases and at J to 5 bases, leaving 5 bases not matched to a gene. CDR3 length: 17 residues. The CDR3 is CASSFGLAGGKNNEQFF. Here the CDR3 DNA reads TGTGCCAGCAGCTTTGGACTAGCGGGGGGGAAGAACAATGAGCAGTTCTTC.

V usage is TRBV30 and J usage is TRBJ1-3; D call uncertain. V gave up 2 bases and J gave up 0 bases, with 2 bases separating them. Germline V gene sequence: CDR1 GTSNPN, CDR2 SVGIG (reference sequence). This CDR3 is 12 amino acids long. CDR3 residues: CAWSPSGNTIYF. The CDR3 DNA is TGTGCCTGGAGTCCCTCTGGAAACACCATATATTTT.

The chain uses TRBV5-4 and TRBJ2-7; TRBD1 might be the D (6 bases). Trimming took 4 bases from V and 2 from J, leaving 13 bases between them. The CDR3 has 14 residues. From germline, CDR1 is SGHNT and CDR2 YYREEE (reference sequence). CDR3 residues: CASSQTGAAYEQYF. CDR3 nucleotide sequence: TGTGCCAGCAGCCAGACAGGCGCTGCCTACGAGCAGTACTTC.